This entry lists 22 T cell receptor beta chains sequenced from one sample in a study of OX40 agonist ivuxolimab in advanced cancers. The repertoire was sequenced with immunoSEQ multiplex PCR; TCRdb's copy has only in-frame clones and lacks some. The table lists under 15,000 clones, around 74% of them singletons. The material sequenced was CD4+ or CD8+ T cells sorted from blood, taken in a trial of the OX40 agonist ivuxolimab. These TCRs come from an adult with an advanced solid tumor such as melanoma, head and neck, liver or kidney cancer.

V gene TRBV9 combines with J gene TRBJ2-4; D tentatively fits TRBD1 or TRBD2 (6 bases each). V was cut by 4 bases and J by 7 bases, with 15 bases left in between. The germline V gene has CDR1 SGDLS and CDR2 YYNGEE. This CDR3 contains 14 residues. Written as DNA, the CDR3 is TGTGCCAGCAGCCCCGGGGGCGCCGGTAACATTCAGTACTTC. Translated, it gives CASSPGGAGNIQYF.

The V gene is TRBV21-1, the J gene TRBJ2-5; the DNA was not used to check the table's D call, TRBD2. TRBV21-1 is termed a pseudogene. The CDR3 loop spans 17 amino acids. The CDR3 sequence is CASSKAREREARETQYF. In DNA, the CDR3 is TGTGCCAGCAGCAAAGCGCGGGAGCGGGAGGCCAGGGAGACCCAGTACTTC.

This clone was recorded a few times. The chain joins TRBV9 to TRBJ2-1, with D possibly called TRBD1 or TRBD2 (5 bases each). Germline lookup yields CDR1 SGDLS and CDR2 YYNGEE. The CDR3 length is 16 residues. The V gene lost 3 bases and the J gene lost 8 bases, with 21 bases spanning the gap. This CDR3 is CASSAGPGQRTDEQFF. The CDR3 nucleotides read TGTGCCAGCAGCGCGGGACCAGGGCAGCGGACCGATGAGCAGTTCTTC.

The chain is built from TRBV30 and TRBJ1-5; a weak D match, TRBD1 (6 bases). Germline assignment: CDR1 GTSNPN and CDR2 SVGIG (reference sequence). Deletions cut 0 bases from V and 7 bases from J, with 7 bases between. The CDR3 length is 12 residues. Here the CDR3 reads CAWSVGGQPQHF. The CDR3, as DNA: TGTGCCTGGAGTGTAGGGGGGCAGCCCCAGCATTTT.

The rearrangement links TRBV19 to TRBJ2-3, with D unclear. V lost 5 bases to trimming and J lost 6 bases, with 3 bases between them. The CDR3 extends over 10 amino acids. The germline gives CDR1 LNHDA, CDR2 SQIVND (reference sequence). The CDR3 region has the DNA TGTGCCAGTAGTTCCGATACGCAGTATTTT. It yields the protein CASSSDTQYF.

The chain carries TRBV10-3 and TRBJ1-1, with D unclear. Germline V gives CDR1 ENHRY, CDR2 SYGVKD. This CDR3 spans 15 amino acids. The V gene lost 0 bases and the J gene lost 1 base, with 9 bases spanning the gap. In nucleotides, the CDR3 is TGTGCCATCAGTGAGTCGATAGCGGGGAACACTGAAGCTTTCTTT. Translated, it gives CAISESIAGNTEAFF.

This clone has only a few counts. One end of the junction does not line up with germline, which may come from a read error. The rearrangement uses TRBV27 and TRBJ2-2; 9 bases match TRBD1. CDR1 MNHEY and CDR2 SMNVEV come from the germline V gene (reference sequence). CDR3 length equals 14 residues. The CDR3 nucleotides are TGTGCCAGCAGACAGGGGGCACGTCACCGGGGAGCTGTTTTT. It yields the protein CASRQGARHRGAVF.

V usage is TRBV9 and J usage is TRBJ1-4; the D gene is possibly TRBD1 (6 bases). The CDR3 consists of 15 residues. Germline V gene lookup returns CDR1 SGDLS and CDR2 YYNGEE. V was trimmed by 0 bases and J by 10 bases, leaving 16 bases between them. CDR3 in amino acids: CASSVGGQALGKLFF. The CDR3 coding sequence is TGTGCCAGCAGCGTAGGGGGGCAGGCGTTGGGAAAACTGTTTTTT. Drawing the rest from reference TRBV9 and TRBJ1-4, the complete variable domain is DSGVTQTPKHLITATGQRVTLRCSPRSGDLSVYWYQQSLDQGLQFLIQYYNGEERAKGNILERFSAQQFPDLHSELNLSSLELGDSALYFCASSVGGQALGKLFFGSGTQLSVL.

The rearrangement joins TRBV12-5 to TRBJ2-1; D remains unclear. The germline V gene has CDR1 LGHNT and CDR2 FRNRAP. The CDR3 runs to 15 residues. V dropped 0 bases and J dropped 8 bases, with 14 bases sitting between them. The CDR3 spells CASGLVIRRSDEQFF. CDR3 in DNA: TGTGCTAGTGGTTTGGTAATAAGAAGGTCAGATGAGCAGTTCTTC.

The chain employs TRBV7-9 and TRBJ1-5; D is unclear. CDR1 SEHNR and CDR2 FQNEAQ come from the germline V gene (reference sequence). Deletions cut 1 base from V and 6 bases from J, with 4 bases between. The length of the CDR3 is 12 residues. CDR3 in amino acids: CASSLGGQPQHF. In nucleotides, the CDR3 is TGTGCCAGCAGCTTAGGCGGTCAGCCCCAGCATTTT.

This clone was counted a single time. The chain recombines TRBV6-4 with TRBJ2-2; 13 bases are shared with TRBD2. This CDR3 comprises 16 residues. From germline, CDR1 is MRHNA and CDR2 SNTAGT. After removal of 0 bases from V and 7 bases from J, the junction contained 2 bases not matched to a gene. The DNA for the CDR3 is TGTGCCAGCAGTGACTCGGGACTAGCGGGACACGGGGAGCTGTTTTTT. It specifies CASSDSGLAGHGELFF.

J is TRBJ2-1 and V is TRBV10-1; possible D gene TRBD2, 6 bases. This CDR3 contains 15 residues. Germline values: CDR1 WNHNN, CDR2 SYGVQD (reference sequence). The V gene lost 0 bases and the J gene lost 8 bases, with 14 bases spanning the gap. The CDR3 bases are TGCGCCAGCAGTGAGTCCGGGGGAAGGGGCGATGAGCAGTTCTTC. Translated: CASSESGGRGDEQFF.

A single count supports this clone. The genes are TRBV19 and TRBJ2-1; 8 bases line up with TRBD2. The V gene's germline CDR1 is LNHDA and CDR2 SQIVND (reference sequence). The CDR3 extends over 14 amino acids. V was clipped by 1 base and J by 9 bases; unmatched bases: 5. CDR3 in amino acids: CASSIGLAGPEQFF. Here the CDR3 DNA reads TGTGCCAGTAGTATAGGCCTAGCGGGCCCTGAGCAGTTCTTC.

This sequence joins TRBV6-1 and TRBJ2-7, with D possibly being TRBD2 (5 bases). The CDR3 loop spans 13 amino acids. CDR1 and CDR2 (germline): MNHNS, SASEGT. Trimming removed 0 bases at V and 4 bases at J, with 7 bases between. The CDR3 bases are TGTGCCAGCAGTGAAGCCGAGCGGTACGAGCAGTACTTC. Its protein is CASSEAERYEQYF.

The rearrangement joins TRBV19 to TRBJ1-2; D possibly corresponds to TRBD1 (5 bases). The CDR3 has 15 amino acids. Germline lookup yields CDR1 LNHDA and CDR2 SQIVND (reference sequence). Trimming left V 1 base short and J 5 bases short, with 14 bases between. The CDR3 protein is CASSIVWEQAYGYTF. The CDR3 DNA sequence: TGTGCCAGTAGTATAGTTTGGGAACAGGCTTATGGCTACACCTTC. Variable domain in full (rest from reference TRBV19 and TRBJ1-2): DGGITQSPKYLFRKEGQNVTLSCEQNLNHDAMYWYRQDPGQGLRLIYYSQIVNDFQKGDIAEGYSVSREKKESFPLTVTSAQKNPTAFYLCASSIVWEQAYGYTFGSGTRLTVV.

This clone has more than one count but fewer than ten. V is TRBV4-3 and J is TRBJ2-2; D not certain. Germline V gene data show CDR1 as LGHNA and CDR2 as YSLEER. The CDR3 extends over 15 amino acids. V gave up 0 bases and J gave up 3 bases, with 8 bases separating them. CDR3 nucleotide sequence: TGCGCCAGCAGCCAAGATGCAAGAGACACCGGGGAGCTGTTTTTT. Protein: CASSQDARDTGELFF.

This clone is termed medium-sized. The chain is built from TRBV7-9 and TRBJ2-2; 8 bases match TRBD1. The junction had 6 bases not matched to a gene; V was cut back by 5 bases and J by 1 base. CDR3 length equals 16 residues. CDR1 and CDR2 (germline): SEHNR, FQNEAQ (reference sequence). The CDR3 DNA reads as TGTGCCAGCAGCCCTCGACAGGGGCGGAACACCGGGGAGCTGTTTTTT. It specifies CASSPRQGRNTGELFF.

V is TRBV4-2 and J is TRBJ2-7; 8 bases are a match to TRBD1. J lost 5 bases, V lost 5 bases, and 8 bases had no gene match. The germline V gene has CDR1 LGHNA and CDR2 YNFKEQ. The CDR3 contains 14 residues. CDR3 sequence (DNA): TGTGCCAGCAGCAACTGGACAGGGATAGACGAGCAGTACTTC. Translated: CASSNWTGIDEQYF.

The chain combines TRBV4-3 with TRBJ2-1; unclear D gene. This CDR3 spans 13 amino acids. Trimming shortened V by 3 bases and J by 0 bases, and 3 bases separated the two germline ends. Germline CDR1 is LGHNA and CDR2 is YSLEER. CDR3 sequence (DNA): TGCGCCAGCAGCCATGGCTCCTACAATGAGCAGTTCTTC. Translating it yields CASSHGSYNEQFF.

This clone appeared once. The chain employs TRBV30 and TRBJ2-7; D tentatively fits TRBD1 or TRBD2 (5 bases each). V lost 1 base to trimming and J lost 7 bases, with 14 bases between them. This CDR3 contains 13 residues. The germline V gene has CDR1 GTSNPN and CDR2 SVGIG (reference sequence). In DNA form, the CDR3 reads TGTGCCTGGAGTGCCTCGGGACCGGGGGAGCAGTACTTC. It specifies CAWSASGPGEQYF.

This sequence joins TRBV7-9 and TRBJ2-1; D possibly uses TRBD1 or TRBD2 (5 bases each). The V gene lost 3 bases and the J gene lost 2 bases, with 11 bases spanning the gap. CDR1 is SEHNR, CDR2 FQNEAQ, per germline (reference sequence). The CDR3 runs to 15 residues. This chain's CDR3 is CASSFGTGTYNEQFF. CDR3 nucleotide sequence: TGTGCCAGCAGCTTCGGGACGGGGACCTACAATGAGCAGTTCTTC.

A few counts support this clone. This sequence joins TRBV19 and TRBJ1-2, with 7 bases matching TRBD1. The CDR3 contains 15 residues. Germline V CDR1 and CDR2: LNHDA, SQIVND (reference sequence). J lost 5 bases, V lost 5 bases, and 11 bases had no gene match. The CDR3 DNA sequence: TGTGCCAGTAGTCGGAGCCGGGACAGCAATTATGGCTACACCTTC. The encoded protein is CASSRSRDSNYGYTF.